Listed here are 2 T cell receptor beta chains from one sample, sequenced in a study of human T cells and chemical hapten exposure. The time point denotes: pre-sensitization, week 0. Treatment described: therapeutic diphenylcyclopropenone sensitization with weekly scalp DPC. MiXCR was run by TCRdb on the RACE reads, yielding one entry per CDR3 protein. This sample has tens of thousands of distinct CDR3 sequences, with approximately 9.9% found just once. The starting material was whole blood, obtained in connection with sensitization to the hapten diphenylcyclopropenone (DPC). The source of these receptors is a woman in her thirties or forties with alopecia areata. Some clones in this sample may be carry-over from other donors' samples.

This clonotype was seen many times. The rearrangement links TRBV2 to TRBJ2-1; 15 bases agree with TRBD2. The V gene end was trimmed by 5 bases and the J gene end by 10 bases; junction bases not matched to a gene: 9. Per the germline V gene, CDR1 is SNHLY and CDR2 is FYNNEI. The CDR3 totals 16 residues. The CDR3 DNA reads TGTGCCAGCAGTTCCCGGACTAGCGGGGGGGCCGGGGAGCAGTTCTTC. Translated: CASSSRTSGGAGEQFF.

V usage is TRBV6-5 and J usage is TRBJ1-2; no clear D gene. The CDR3 is 17 residues long. V was shortened by 0 bases and J by 5 bases, with 19 bases between the two germline ends. Per the germline V gene, CDR1 is MNHEY and CDR2 is SVGAGI. CDR3 region: CASSYSMLRRFSYGYTF. CDR3 DNA sequence: TGTGCCAGCAGTTACTCGATGTTAAGGCGCTTTAGTTATGGCTACACCTTC.